The rows below give T cell receptor beta chains drawn from one sample of a study of shared clonotypes between healthy human individuals. The assay was immunoSEQ multiplex PCR, and TCRdb's table has in-frame clones only and misses some. The table shows about 2.3 million clones, with 90% to 95% occurring only once. Sequenced material: naive CD4+ T cells from PBMCs. The receptor source for this set is a man aged 18 to 35 in good health. Some clones in this sample may be carry-over from other donors' samples. CDR3s include the opening cysteine and the closing phenylalanine or tryptophan.

V	CDR3
TRBV25-1	CASSEAGSGTTGELFF
TRBV4-3	CASSQDWSSQNEQFF
TRBV28	CASSSGTDYEQYF
TRBV6-4	CASSAVAGPLYNEQFF
TRBV5-5	CASSWGGKSYRYGYTF
TRBV21-1	CASSKVSRGRGTYEQYF
TRBV23-1	CASSRQKEGWETQYF
TRBV5-1	CASSLVRTSVYEQYF
TRBV7-9	CASTVRRTSGRETQYF
TRBV5-1	CASSRSGTDTQYF
TRBV7-3	CASSLAHGGAYTGELFF
TRBV5-5	CASSLAPGWGETQYF
TRBV29-1	CSVRRGSYYEQYF
TRBV10-1	CASSAIPPNSPLHF
TRBV2	CASSRGEKLFF
TRBV7-2	CASSFQGAHGYTF
TRBV4-1	CASSRVSRQLYYEQYF
TRBV11-2	CASSLDQLGQYF
TRBV18	CASSQGQLNYGYTF
TRBV4-2	CASSLSPGTGNEKLFF
TRBV28	CAITGTFYEQYF
TRBV5-1	CASSLEGPYNEQFF
TRBV5-1	CASSLGTQSTGELFF
TRBV28	CASSSGGPGGTGELFF
TRBV5-1	CASSLDRREQYF
TRBV11-2	CASSFTIGGKNIQYF
TRBV28	CASSFHGGFEAFF
TRBV2	CASSGSPNTGELFF
TRBV5-6	CASSLLAASQQIF
TRBV10-1	CASSEEREPKNIQYF
TRBV10-2	CASSVTGRRRTDTQYF
TRBV4-1	CASSQGPRGARENAEAFF